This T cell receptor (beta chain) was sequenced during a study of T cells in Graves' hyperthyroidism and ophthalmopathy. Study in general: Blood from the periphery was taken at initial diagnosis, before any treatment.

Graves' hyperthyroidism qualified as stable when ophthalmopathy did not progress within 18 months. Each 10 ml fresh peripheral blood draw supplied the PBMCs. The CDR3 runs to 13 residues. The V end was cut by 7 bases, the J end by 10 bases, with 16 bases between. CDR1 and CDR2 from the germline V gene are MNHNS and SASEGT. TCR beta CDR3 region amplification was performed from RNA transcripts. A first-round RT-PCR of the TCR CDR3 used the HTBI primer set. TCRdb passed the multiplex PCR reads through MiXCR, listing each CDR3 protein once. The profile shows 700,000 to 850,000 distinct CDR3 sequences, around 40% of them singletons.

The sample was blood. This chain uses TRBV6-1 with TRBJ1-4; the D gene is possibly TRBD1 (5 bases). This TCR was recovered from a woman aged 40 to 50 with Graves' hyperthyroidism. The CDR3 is CASTLGTFGKLFF. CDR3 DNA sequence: TGTGCCAGCACCCTTGGGACTTTTGGAAAACTGTTTTTT.